This TCR beta chain was profiled in a study of T cell repertoires in cytomegalovirus infection. Across the whole study: Matching HLA type, along with CMV infection, was indicated by public TCR beta signatures. Study-wide results and limits: HLA-C-restricted TCR beta clonotypes specific for CMV led the ex vivo response. Summed public TCR beta family frequency identified CMV carriers bearing the relevant HLA.

TCRdb independently ran MiXCR on the reads; one entry per CDR3 protein. The sample includes fewer than 550,000 distinct CDR3 sequences, around 27% seen only once; the top ten take over 10%. This CDR3 is built from 16 residues. Unmatched junction bases numbered 7, after V lost 2 bases and J lost 5 bases. The V gene's germline CDR1 is ENHRY and CDR2 SYGVKD. In the case of this clonotype: Its antigen is currently unknown.

The receptor's source is a human donor in good health (CMV status not recorded). Some clones in this sample may be carry-over from other donors' samples. The chain joins TRBV10-3 to TRBJ2-1; 9 nucleotides line up with TRBD1. The source material was PBMCs. The CDR3 here is CAISEPPGQGNNEQFF. The CDR3 DNA reads as TGTGCCATCAGTGAGCCGCCGGGACAGGGAAACAATGAGCAGTTCTTC.